This TCR beta chain was recovered during a study of T cell clonality in common variable immunodeficiency (dated by TCRdb to 2013 to 2016). From the cysteine through the phenylalanine, the CDR3 covers 13 amino acids. Part of the CDR3 DNA is given, 30 bases translated from base 1. V drops 8 bases and J drops 3 bases, leaving 14 bases in between. CDR1 is given as LNHDA and CDR2 as SQIVND, both from the germline V gene (reference sequence). The sample holds many counts of this clone. Its antigen remains undetermined. The CDR3 extends 3 residues past the end of the read, so its final part is completed from the germline J gene. Predominantly Caucasian heritage was noted among both the CVID patients and the healthy controls. Heparinized peripheral whole blood samples of about 5 to 8.5 ml were obtained from each donor. Genomic DNA from adults with common variable immune deficiency (CVID) and from healthy adult controls was used for sequencing of TCRbeta CDR3 repertoires. The control group was made up of roughly 22 healthy adult volunteers (about ten male and roughly twelve female) whose ages ranged from roughly 23 to 70 years, with a mean age of approximately 31. To isolate peripheral blood mononuclear cells, diluted blood was subjected to density centrifugation over Hypaque 1077 or Ficoll-Paque. Genomic DNA was extracted from unsorted mononuclear cells by Qiagen column purification or by a centrifugation-based method.

CVID samples and control samples contributed equivalent amounts of genomic DNA as sequencing input. For every sample, a 60 bp segment covering the rearranged TCRbeta CDR3 region was amplified and then sequenced. TCRbeta amplification used the immunoSEQ assay, a bias-corrected multiplex PCR with high-throughput sequencing. The authors processed their data as follows. Every unique nucleotide sequence was considered a clone and was annotated with V, D and J genes, copy number and frequency. Sequences were labeled productive if in frame, and non-productive if out of frame or containing stop codons. As previously described, Shannon's entropy was used to calculate clonality. The predicted amino acid sequences of productive clones were used to derive the mean CDR3 Kyte-Doolittle hydropathy. Using the R hclust function, scaled V gene usage was clustered hierarchically with Manhattan distance and complete linkage. Clone sharing by CDR3 amino acid sequence was assessed by resampling 12 repertoires per group over 100 rounds. Repertoires were searched for 60 to 80 published EBV-specific and approximately 240 published CMV-specific TCRbeta sequences. Analysis left out a couple of CVID samples that produced under 10,000 sequences, so 35 to 50 CVID repertoires remained. This immuneACCESS table, as held by TCRdb, lists in-frame sequences with V and J called but not all clones. Of the missing ones, under half trace to an unresolved V gene in checked studies; the others have no known cause. That table gives V, J and clone size, and the DNA gave D and trimming. This sample was tabulated with tens of thousands of clones, among which there are no singletons. About an eighth of the sample comes from the top ten.

What the study reported, not specific to this receptor: Healthy controls shared more TCRbeta clones with each other than CVID subjects shared among themselves (p < 0.0001). Even though DNA input was equal, the average per sample came to 75,000 to 95,000 unique sequences for controls compared with around 32,000 for CVID samples. Increased TCRbeta clonality was found in CVID subjects compared with healthy controls (t-test p = 0.018), with the increase being most characteristic of about a third of subjects. Patient heterogeneity within the CVID cohort put limits on correlating repertoire features with clinical complications. It was noted by the authors that sequencing of the repertoires of T cell subpopulations would be needed to clarify the cause of the increased clonality in CVID. Reportedly, TCRbeta sequences from CVID had fewer deletions and N-nucleotide insertions, and highly modified clones with 13 or more V deletions were absent from CVID.

The receptor comes from a person aged 18-70 years in good health. The sequence links TRBV19 to TRBJ2-7; TRBD1 is a possible D gene, resting on 5 matching bases. Material for sequencing was peripheral blood mononuclear cells. CDR3 region: CASGAGSFYEQYF. Partial CDR3 DNA: TGTGCCAGTGGAGCAGGGTCGTTCTACGAG.